The clone carrying this T cell receptor (beta chain) appeared a few times. As yet, its antigen is unknown. The sample belongs to a study of cytomegalovirus exposure and HLA in healthy donors. Whole-study findings and limits: Apparent HLA restriction characterized most CMV-associated TCR beta chains in a later analysis. Another analysis was done later, and it associated over 15,000 TCR beta sequences with HLA alleles at 0.05 false discovery rate.

V trimming: 5 bases; J trimming: 0 bases; junction bases outside the gene matches: 5. Germline-derived CDR1 and CDR2 are MNHEY and SMNVEV (reference sequence). The CDR3 extends over 15 amino acids. Primers for the PCR totalled 60 Vbeta and 13 Jbeta. Clones were sequenced by immunoSEQ multiplex PCR, and TCRdb holds only the in-frame ones, with some missing. The sample holds 150,000 to 200,000 clones, 79% seen once. The specimen was PBMCs. The chain couples TRBV27 to TRBJ1-1, with 8 bases aligning to TRBD1. This clonotype was sampled from a woman in her forties or fifties in good health and CMV-seronegative. The CDR3 DNA reads TGTGCCAGCAGTCCCGGGACAGGATTGAACACTGAAGCTTTCTTT. It yields the protein CASSPGTGLNTEAFF.